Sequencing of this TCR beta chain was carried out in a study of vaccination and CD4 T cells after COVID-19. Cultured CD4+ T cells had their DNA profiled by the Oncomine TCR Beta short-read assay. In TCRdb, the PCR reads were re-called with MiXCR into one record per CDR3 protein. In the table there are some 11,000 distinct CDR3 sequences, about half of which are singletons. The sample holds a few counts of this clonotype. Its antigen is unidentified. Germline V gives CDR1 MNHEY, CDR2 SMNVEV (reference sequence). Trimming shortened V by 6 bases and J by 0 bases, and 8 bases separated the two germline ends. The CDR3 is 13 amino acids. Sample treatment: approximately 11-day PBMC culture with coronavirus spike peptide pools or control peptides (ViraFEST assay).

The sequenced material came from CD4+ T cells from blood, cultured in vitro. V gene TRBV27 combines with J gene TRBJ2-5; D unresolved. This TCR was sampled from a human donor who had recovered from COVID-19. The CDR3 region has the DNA TGTGCCAGCAGCCGACGGCACCAAGAGACCCAGTACTTC. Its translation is CASSRRHQETQYF.